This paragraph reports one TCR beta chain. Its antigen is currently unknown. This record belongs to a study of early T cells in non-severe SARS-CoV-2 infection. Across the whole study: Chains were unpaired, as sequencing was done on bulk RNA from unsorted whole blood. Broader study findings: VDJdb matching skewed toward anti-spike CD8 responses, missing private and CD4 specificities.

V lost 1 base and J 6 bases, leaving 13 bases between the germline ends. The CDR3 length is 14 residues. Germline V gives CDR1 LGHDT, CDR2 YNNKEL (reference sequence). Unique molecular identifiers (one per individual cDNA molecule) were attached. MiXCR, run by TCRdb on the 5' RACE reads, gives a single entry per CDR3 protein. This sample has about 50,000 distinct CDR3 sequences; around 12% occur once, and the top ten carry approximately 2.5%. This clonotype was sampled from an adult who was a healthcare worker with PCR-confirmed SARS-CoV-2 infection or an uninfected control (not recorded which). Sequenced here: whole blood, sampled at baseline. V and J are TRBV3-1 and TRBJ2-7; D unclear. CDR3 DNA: TGTGCCAGCAGCCAAGCCGACCGGCTTGGCGAGCAGTACTTC. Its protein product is CASSQADRLGEQYF.